This T cell receptor beta chain was recorded in a study of T cells in Graves' hyperthyroidism and ophthalmopathy. TCR beta CDR3 regions were amplified from RNA. A set of HTBI primers served as the primers for a first-round RT-PCR of the TCR CDR3. TCRdb re-analysed the multiplex PCR reads in MiXCR, keeping a single row per CDR3 protein. The repertoire holds 480,000 or so distinct CDR3 sequences, with approximately 15% as singletons. CDR3 length equals 17 residues. Germline CDR1 and CDR2: MDHEN and SYDVKM. Trimming left V 2 bases short and J 0 bases short, with 11 bases between. This clonotype was counted ten times or more.

The source of this sequence is a young woman with Graves' hyperthyroidism. This chain joins TRBV28 and TRBJ2-6; D ambiguous. The sequencing input was blood. CDR3 nucleotide sequence: TGTGCCAGCAGTTTAGGCGGCTCTAACTCTGGGGCCAACGTCCTGACTTTC. It translates to CASSLGGSNSGANVLTF.